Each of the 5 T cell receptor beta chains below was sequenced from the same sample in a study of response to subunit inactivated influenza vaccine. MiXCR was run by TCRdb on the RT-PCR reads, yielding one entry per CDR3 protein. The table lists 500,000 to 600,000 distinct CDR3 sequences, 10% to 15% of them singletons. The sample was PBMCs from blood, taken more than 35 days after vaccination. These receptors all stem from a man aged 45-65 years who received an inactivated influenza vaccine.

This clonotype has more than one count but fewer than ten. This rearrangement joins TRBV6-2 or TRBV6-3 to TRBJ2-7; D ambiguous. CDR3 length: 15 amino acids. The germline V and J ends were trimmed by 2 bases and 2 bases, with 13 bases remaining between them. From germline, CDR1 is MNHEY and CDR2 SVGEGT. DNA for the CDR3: TGTGCCAGCAGTTACCCCAAGGGCCCCCCCTACGAGCAGTACTTC. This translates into CASSYPKGPPYEQYF.

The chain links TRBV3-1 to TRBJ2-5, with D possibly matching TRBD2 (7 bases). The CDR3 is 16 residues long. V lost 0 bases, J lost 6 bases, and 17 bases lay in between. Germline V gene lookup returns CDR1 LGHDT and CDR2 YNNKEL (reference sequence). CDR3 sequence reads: CASSQESGGAFQTQYF. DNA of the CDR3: TGTGCCAGCAGCCAAGAATCGGGGGGCGCATTCCAGACCCAGTACTTC.

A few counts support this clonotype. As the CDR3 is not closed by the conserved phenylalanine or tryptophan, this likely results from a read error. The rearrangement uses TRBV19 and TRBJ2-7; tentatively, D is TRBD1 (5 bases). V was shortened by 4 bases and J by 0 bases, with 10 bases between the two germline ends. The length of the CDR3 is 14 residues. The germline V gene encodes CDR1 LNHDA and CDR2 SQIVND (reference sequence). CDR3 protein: CASSKGQASYEQYL. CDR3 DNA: TGTGCCAGTAGTAAGGGGCAGGCCTCCTACGAGCAGTACTTA.

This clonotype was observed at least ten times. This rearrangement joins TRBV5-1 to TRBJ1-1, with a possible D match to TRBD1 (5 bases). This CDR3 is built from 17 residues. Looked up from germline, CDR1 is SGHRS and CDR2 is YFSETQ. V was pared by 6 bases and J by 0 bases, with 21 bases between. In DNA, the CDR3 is TGCGCCAGCAACAATGCGGCAGGGATGGGGATGAACACTGAAGCTTTCTTT. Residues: CASNNAAGMGMNTEAFF.

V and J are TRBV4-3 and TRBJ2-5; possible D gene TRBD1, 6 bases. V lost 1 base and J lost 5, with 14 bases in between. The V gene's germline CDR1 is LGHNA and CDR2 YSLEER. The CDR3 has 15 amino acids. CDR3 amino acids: CASSQGLGQLETQYF. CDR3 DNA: TGCGCCAGCAGCCAAGGCCTCGGACAGCTGGAGACCCAGTACTTC.